A single sample is the source of the 32 T cell receptor beta chains below, sequenced in a study of T cells after yellow fever vaccination. Using its own MiXCR run on the 5' RACE reads, TCRdb lists one record per CDR3 protein. Of 300,000 to 350,000 distinct CDR3 sequences in the sample, around 4.5% are singletons; the top ten hold just under 20%. Sequencing was performed on PBMCs, taken 15 days after the yellow fever booster vaccination. The source is a man between 18 and 29 years old who received the YFV17D yellow fever vaccine.

This clonotype has a count of ten or more. The genes are TRBV6-2 or TRBV6-3 and TRBJ1-5; D is ambiguous. The germline V gene encodes CDR1 MNHEY and CDR2 SVGEGT. CDR3 length: 14 residues. The ends were cut back, 7 bases at V and 1 base at J, with 11 bases in the middle. CDR3 nucleotide sequence: TGTGCCAGCAACAAGGCTGTCAGCAATCAGCCCCAGCATTTT. Protein: CASNKAVSNQPQHF.

As concerns this clonotype: This may come from a read error, since a much larger clone is one base off. The rearrangement uses TRBV5-1 and TRBJ1-1; no clear D. The germline V gene has CDR1 SGHRS and CDR2 YFSETQ. Trimming cost V 0 bases and J 3 bases, with 6 bases left between them. The CDR3 is made up of 13 amino acids. Here the CDR3 DNA reads TGCGCCAGCAGCTTGGCGGTCGACACTGAAGCTTTCTTT. It is translated as CASSLAVDTEAFF.

There are many counts of this clonotype. This chain links TRBV4-3 with TRBJ2-1; 10 bases line up with TRBD2. In germline, CDR1 is LGHNA, CDR2 YSLEER. The J segment lost 4 bases and the V segment lost 0 bases, leaving 3 bases of the junction unmatched. This CDR3 contains 16 residues. The CDR3 protein is CASSQESSGGYNEQFF. CDR3 DNA: TGCGCCAGCAGCCAAGAGAGTAGCGGGGGGTACAATGAGCAGTTCTTC.

This clonotype was seen repeatedly, ten times or more. V and J are TRBV7-3 and TRBJ2-7; D is unclear. CDR1 and CDR2 (germline): SGHTA, FQGTGA. V shed 2 bases and J shed 5 bases, with 7 bases lying between them. The CDR3 has 12 amino acids. CDR3 in DNA: TGTGCCAGCAGCTTATTGGGTGACGAGCAGTACTTC. Translation: CASSLLGDEQYF.

This clonotype showed up many times. V gene TRBV7-2 combines with J gene TRBJ2-1; D not resolved. This CDR3 spans 13 amino acids. The V end was cut by 0 bases, the J end by 5 bases, with 5 bases between. The V gene's germline CDR1 is SGHTA and CDR2 FQGNSA. Here the CDR3 DNA reads TGTGCCAGCAGCTTAGCGCGTGACAATGAGCAGTTCTTC. It encodes CASSLARDNEQFF.

This clonotype was detected ten times or more. J is TRBJ2-1 and V is TRBV7-2; TRBD1 or TRBD2 may be the D gene (6 bases each). From germline, CDR1 is SGHTA and CDR2 FQGNSA. This CDR3 region has 17 residues. The germline V and J ends were trimmed by 5 bases and 10 bases, with 27 bases remaining between them. The CDR3 region is CASSRNRPGTGGGEQFF. CDR3 nucleotides: TGTGCCAGCAGCCGCAACCGACCCGGGACTGGGGGCGGGGAGCAGTTCTTC.

This clonotype was seen many times. The gene calls are TRBV6-5 and TRBJ2-3; D gene unclear. The CDR3 runs 17 residues. Germline V CDR1 and CDR2: MNHEY, SVGAGI. Trimming removed 0 bases at V and 5 bases at J, with 18 bases between. In nucleotides, the CDR3 is TGTGCCAGCAGTTACTCGAAAGTCCGCCGGGCCAGAGATACGCAGTATTTT. Its translation is CASSYSKVRRARDTQYF.

The rearrangement links TRBV19 to TRBJ2-1; D is unclear. This CDR3 contains 14 residues. Between the trimmed V and J ends, which lost 6 bases and 7 bases, there was a span of 16 bases. Per germline, CDR1 LNHDA and CDR2 SQIVND (reference sequence). CDR3 DNA: TGTGCCAGTAGATTGAACGGGTTTAAGAATGAGCAGTTCTTC. Its protein product is CASRLNGFKNEQFF.

At least ten counts were recorded for this clonotype. This chain uses TRBV20-1 with TRBJ1-5; 7 bases line up with TRBD1. Unmatched junction bases numbered 5, after V lost 3 bases and J lost 0 bases. Germline CDR1 is DFQATT and CDR2 is SNEGSKA (reference sequence). There are 15 residues in the CDR3. The CDR3, as DNA: TGCAGTGCTAGTATACAGGGGAATAGCAATCAGCCCCAGCATTTT. Its translation is CSASIQGNSNQPQHF.

The CDR3 spells CASSESGGETQYF. The CDR3 DNA reads TGTGCCAGCAGTGAGTCAGGGGGAGAGACCCAGTACTTC. The genes are TRBV2 and TRBJ2-5; TRBD1 agrees at 7 bases. The junction had 2 bases not matched to a gene; V was cut back by 3 bases and J by 4 bases. The CDR3 is made up of 13 amino acids. Germline CDR1 reads SNHLY; CDR2 reads FYNNEI. Looking up the rest from reference TRBV2 and TRBJ2-5 gives the full variable domain: EPEVTQTPSHQVTQMGQEVILRCVPISNHLYFYWYRQILGQKVEFLVSFYNNEISEKSEIFDDQFSVERPDGSNFTLKIRSTKLEDSAMYFCASSESGGETQYFGPGTRLLVL.

This clonotype was detected ten times or more. J is TRBJ1-1 and V is TRBV6-6, with no clear D. This CDR3 is built from 11 residues. Germline CDR1 MNHNY, CDR2 SVGAGI (reference sequence). With 2 bases removed from V and 7 bases from J, the gap between germline ends came to 5 bases. The chain's CDR3 is CASSYVDEAFF. The CDR3 coding sequence is TGTGCCAGCAGTTACGTAGATGAAGCTTTCTTT.

This clonotype was seen ten or more times. The chain is built from TRBV6-5 and TRBJ2-7; the D gene is possibly TRBD2 (6 bases). Per the germline V gene, CDR1 is MNHEY and CDR2 is SVGAGI. V gave up 10 bases and J gave up 3 bases, with 16 bases separating them. This CDR3 contains 13 residues. The CDR3 coding sequence is TGTGCCACCGATCGGAGGGGTAACTACGAGCAGTACGTC. It is translated as CATDRRGNYEQYV.

Many counts were recorded for this clonotype. The chain has TRBV7-9 and TRBJ2-3, with 10 nucleotides matching TRBD1. J was trimmed by 5 bases and V by 5 bases; bases with no gene match: 10. The CDR3 sequence is 16 residues long. Germline CDR1 SEHNR, CDR2 FQNEAQ (reference sequence). The CDR3 is CASSRRRTGGIDTQYF. CDR3 coding DNA: TGTGCCAGCAGCCGCAGGCGGACAGGGGGAATAGATACGCAGTATTTT.

This clonotype has at least ten counts. The gene calls are TRBV7-3 and TRBJ2-3; the match to TRBD2 covers 11 bases. The J segment lost 5 bases and the V segment lost 5 bases, leaving 6 bases of the junction unmatched. CDR1 and CDR2 (germline): SGHTA, FQGTGA. The CDR3 sequence is 15 residues long. CDR3: CASSPRGTSGDTQYF. Written as DNA, the CDR3 is TGTGCCAGCAGCCCCAGAGGGACTAGCGGAGATACGCAGTATTTT.

The V gene is TRBV2, the J gene TRBJ1-1, with D maybe TRBD1 (5 bases). The V gene's germline CDR1 is SNHLY and CDR2 FYNNEI. V gave up 2 bases and J gave up 11 bases, with 12 bases separating them. The CDR3 consists of 12 residues. The CDR3 here is CASSETGFEAFF. The CDR3 DNA is TGTGCCAGCAGTGAAACAGGTTTTGAGGCTTTCTTT.

This clonotype turned up a few times. This rearrangement joins TRBV20-1 to TRBJ2-7; no clear D gene. Germline assignment: CDR1 DFQATT and CDR2 SNEGSKA (reference sequence). V shed 5 bases and J shed 5 bases, with 10 bases lying between them. This CDR3 has 11 amino acids. The CDR3 here is CSAGVTHEQYV. CDR3 DNA sequence: TGCAGTGCTGGAGTGACCCACGAGCAGTACGTC.

Comment on this clonotype: This sequence may be a read error, since a much larger clone differs from it by one base. The chain uses TRBV6-6 and TRBJ1-5, with TRBD1 matching over 11 bases. The germline CDR1 and CDR2 sequences are MNHNY and SVGAGI (reference sequence). The CDR3 sequence is 15 residues long. CDR3 in DNA: TGTGCCAGCTGTTACCCGGACAGGGGGCTTCAGCCCCAGCATTTT. Protein: CASCYPDRGLQPQHF.

The chain combines TRBV3-1 with TRBJ1-2; 10 bases agree with TRBD1. The germline V gene encodes CDR1 LGHDT and CDR2 YNNKEL (reference sequence). With 4 bases clipped from V and 5 bases from J, the junction kept 7 bases outside the gene matches. The CDR3 has 15 residues. The CDR3, as DNA: TGTGCCAGCAGCCCCCGGGACAGGGGTGGGTATGGCTACACCTTC. Translating it yields CASSPRDRGGYGYTF.

This clonotype was seen repeatedly, ten times or more. The chain is built from TRBV2 and TRBJ2-1; TRBD1 might be the D (5 bases). Germline CDR1 reads SNHLY; CDR2 reads FYNNEI. The V end was cut by 3 bases, the J end by 6 bases, with 9 bases between. The CDR3 is 13 amino acids. The CDR3 nucleotides are TGTGCCAGCAGTGAGGAGCAGGGCAATGAGCAGTTCTTC. Encoded protein: CASSEEQGNEQFF. Supplemented by reference TRBV2 and TRBJ2-1, the full variable domain reads EPEVTQTPSHQVTQMGQEVILRCVPISNHLYFYWYRQILGQKVEFLVSFYNNEISEKSEIFDDQFSVERPDGSNFTLKIRSTKLEDSAMYFCASSEEQGNEQFFGPGTRLTVL.

This clonotype has ten or more counts. The genes are TRBV3-1 and TRBJ2-7; 9 positions match TRBD1. The junction had 6 bases not matched to a gene; V was cut back by 4 bases and J by 2 bases. This CDR3 contains 15 residues. From germline, CDR1 is LGHDT and CDR2 YNNKEL (reference sequence). CDR3 amino acids: CASSPGTGIAYEQYF. For the CDR3, the DNA is TGTGCCAGCAGCCCAGGGACAGGGATTGCCTACGAGCAGTACTTC.

This clonotype was observed a handful of times. The gene calls are TRBV7-2 and TRBJ2-4; TRBD1 or TRBD2 may be the D gene (6 bases each). CDR1 SGHTA and CDR2 FQGNSA come from the germline V gene. V lost 8 bases and J lost 0, with 17 bases in between. The CDR3 sequence is 16 residues long. The CDR3 coding sequence is TGTGCCAGCCGCGATCGGGGGCAACTAGCCAAAAACATTCAGTACTTC. It yields the protein CASRDRGQLAKNIQYF.

This clonotype has ten or more counts. This chain joins TRBV25-1 and TRBJ2-7; 7 bases align to TRBD2. Losses at the gene ends were 6 bases for V and 2 bases for J; bases not matched to a gene: 4. The CDR3 sequence is 13 residues long. Germline assignment: CDR1 MGHDK and CDR2 SYGVNS. DNA for the CDR3: TGTGCCAGCAGGGGGGGGTCCGCCTACGAGCAGTACTTC. Encoded protein: CASRGGSAYEQYF.

This clonotype appeared a few times. The chain combines TRBV20-1 with TRBJ2-7; the D call may be TRBD1 or TRBD2 (5 bases each). The V gene lost 5 bases and the J gene lost 2 bases, with 10 bases spanning the gap. The CDR3 covers 12 residues. Germline loops: CDR1 DFQATT, CDR2 SNEGSKA (reference sequence). In nucleotides, the CDR3 is TGCAGTGCTGGGGGAGCACCCTACGAGCAGTACTTC. The encoded protein is CSAGGAPYEQYF.

This clonotype occurred many times. The gene calls are TRBV7-6 and TRBJ1-4; maybe TRBD1 (5 bases). Between the trimmed V and J ends, which lost 5 bases and 5 bases, there was a span of 12 bases. This CDR3 has 14 residues. Germline lookup yields CDR1 SGHVS and CDR2 FNYEAQ. As DNA, the CDR3 is TGTGCCAGCAGCCCCGGGGCAGGCAATGAAAAACTGTTTTTT. Its protein product is CASSPGAGNEKLFF.

In its sample, this clonotype was seen many times. The rearrangement uses TRBV5-5 and TRBJ1-2; D remains unclear. Trimming took off 2 bases at V and 2 bases at J, with 13 bases between the two ends. The CDR3 length is 15 residues. Germline V CDR1 and CDR2: SGHKS, YYEKEE (reference sequence). CDR3 in DNA: TGTGCCAGCAGCTTTATAGGAGTTGCCAACTATGGCTACACCTTC. Its protein is CASSFIGVANYGYTF.

This clonotype was recorded at least ten times. The V call is TRBV29-1, the J call TRBJ2-1; D assignment may be TRBD1 or TRBD2 (5 bases each). The CDR3 sequence is 14 residues long. V lost 7 bases and J 1 base, leaving 14 bases between the germline ends. Germline V gene data show CDR1 as SQVTM and CDR2 as ANQGSEA. The CDR3 DNA follows: TGCAGCGGAACCGGGACCCCGTCCTACAATGAGCAGTTCTTC. This sequence encodes CSGTGTPSYNEQFF.

This clonotype turned up a few times. V gene TRBV5-6 combines with J gene TRBJ1-6, with unresolved D. CDR3 length: 14 residues. V was clipped by 0 bases and J by 8 bases, with 9 bases between them. The V gene's germline CDR1 is SGHDT and CDR2 YYEEEE. The CDR3 DNA reads TGTGCCAGCAGCTTGGGCCTGGGCCATTCACCCCTCCACTTT. Translation: CASSLGLGHSPLHF.

This clonotype was counted only a few times. The chain uses TRBV6-6 and TRBJ1-2, with unresolved D. CDR3 length equals 13 residues. V shed 5 bases and J shed 8 bases, with 15 bases lying between them. The germline CDR1 and CDR2 sequences are MNHNY and SVGAGI (reference sequence). In DNA, the CDR3 is TGTGCCAGCAGTGAGATTACCCTCAGAGGCTACACCTTC. Protein product: CASSEITLRGYTF.

This clonotype was seen many times. CDR3 nucleotide sequence: TGTGCCAGCAGCCCCGCTTCTGGGGGGTCCAAAAACATTCAGTACTTC. It codes for CASSPASGGSKNIQYF. The V call is TRBV4-2, the J call TRBJ2-4; maybe TRBD2 (6 bases). CDR3 length: 16 amino acids. V lost 4 bases, J lost 2 bases, and 15 bases lay in between. CDR1 is LGHNA, CDR2 YNFKEQ, per germline.

CDR3 in DNA: TGTGCCAGCAGTTCTGACGGAGCATATGGCTACACCTTC. It yields the protein CASSSDGAYGYTF. The chain carries TRBV6-5 and TRBJ1-2; D ambiguous. The germline gives CDR1 MNHEY, CDR2 SVGAGI. The CDR3 length is 13 residues. The ends were cut back, 4 bases at V and 5 bases at J, with 11 bases in the middle.

This clonotype was counted between two and nine times. The V call is TRBV4-2, the J call TRBJ2-1, with no clear D. Trimming stripped 3 bases from V and 7 bases from J, with 10 bases between. Germline CDR1 reads LGHNA; CDR2 reads YNFKEQ. The CDR3 is 13 amino acids. This CDR3 reads CASSHDAGNEQFF. CDR3 nucleotide sequence: TGTGCCAGCAGCCATGACGCTGGGAATGAGCAGTTCTTC.

The genes are TRBV7-2 and TRBJ2-5; no firm D call. Trimming stripped 4 bases from V and 9 bases from J, with 9 bases between. Germline V CDR1 and CDR2: SGHTA, FQGNSA. This CDR3 is built from 11 residues. The CDR3 loop is CASSSAGPQYF. The CDR3 nucleotides are TGTGCCAGCAGCTCGGCCGGCCCCCAGTACTTC.